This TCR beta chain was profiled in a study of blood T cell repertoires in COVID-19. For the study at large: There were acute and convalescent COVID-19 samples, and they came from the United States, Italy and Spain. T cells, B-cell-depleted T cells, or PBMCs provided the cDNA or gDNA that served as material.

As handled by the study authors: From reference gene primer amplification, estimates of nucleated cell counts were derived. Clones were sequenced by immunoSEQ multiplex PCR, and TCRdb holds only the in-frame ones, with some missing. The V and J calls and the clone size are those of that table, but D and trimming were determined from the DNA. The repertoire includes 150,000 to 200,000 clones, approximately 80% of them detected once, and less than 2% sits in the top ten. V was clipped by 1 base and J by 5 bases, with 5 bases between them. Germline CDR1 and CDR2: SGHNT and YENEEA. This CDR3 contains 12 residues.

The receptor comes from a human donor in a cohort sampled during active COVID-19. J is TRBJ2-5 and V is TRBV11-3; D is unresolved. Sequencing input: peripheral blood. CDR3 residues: CASSLGRETQYF. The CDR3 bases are TGTGCCAGCAGCTTAGGTCGGGAGACCCAGTACTTC.